A selection of T cell receptor beta chains follows, all from one sample in a study of T-cell reconstitution after alpha-beta-depleted transplantation in children. TCRdb used MiXCR to reprocess the PCR reads, holding one entry per CDR3 protein. The data contain hundreds of thousands of distinct CDR3 sequences, 32% of them singletons. Sample: PBMCs from the stem cell graft donor, taken from the stem cell graft. The origin of the receptors is a human donor who donated a stem cell graft to a child with aplastic anemia. Each CDR3 is given without its conserved first and last residue. The order of the fields is CDR3 protein, J gene, V gene, CDR3 length, clone size. The listing skips clone size in some rows; elsewhere it reads once, few, many or a size class.

cdr3_aa: SPLEQNTEAF; j_call: TRBJ1-1; v_call: TRBV29-1; cdr3_length: 10; clone_size: few
cdr3_aa: ASSLQGGRYTGELF; j_call: TRBJ2-2; v_call: TRBV27; cdr3_length: 14; clone_size: few
cdr3_aa: ASSQVQRTTDTQY; j_call: TRBJ2-3; v_call: TRBV3-1; cdr3_length: 13; clone_size: few
cdr3_aa: ASSWGVSSGELF; j_call: TRBJ2-2; v_call: TRBV5-5; cdr3_length: 12; clone_size: -
cdr3_aa: ATSRVGAEAF; j_call: TRBJ1-1; v_call: TRBV15; cdr3_length: 10; clone_size: -
cdr3_aa: ASSPGQGGQTEAF; j_call: TRBJ1-1; v_call: TRBV18; cdr3_length: 13; clone_size: -
cdr3_aa: ASSLGGQADQPQH; j_call: TRBJ1-5; v_call: TRBV5-8; cdr3_length: 13; clone_size: few
cdr3_aa: ASSDRDLYTGELF; j_call: TRBJ2-2; v_call: TRBV6-2/TRBV6-3; cdr3_length: 13; clone_size: -
cdr3_aa: ASSSFGRQEHYGYT; j_call: TRBJ1-2; v_call: TRBV19; cdr3_length: 14; clone_size: -
cdr3_aa: SVRKASFDNNEQF; j_call: TRBJ2-1; v_call: TRBV29-1; cdr3_length: 13; clone_size: -
cdr3_aa: ASRKGTGPYGYT; j_call: TRBJ1-2; v_call: TRBV27; cdr3_length: 12; clone_size: -
cdr3_aa: ASSLSTPNGQETQY; j_call: TRBJ2-5; v_call: TRBV7-2; cdr3_length: 14; clone_size: few
cdr3_aa: ASSWGQTEQF; j_call: TRBJ2-1; v_call: TRBV12-3/TRBV12-4; cdr3_length: 10; clone_size: -
cdr3_aa: ASSQASGTSGRVNEQF; j_call: TRBJ2-1; v_call: TRBV4-1; cdr3_length: 16; clone_size: -
cdr3_aa: ASSQDFREFHNEQF; j_call: TRBJ2-1; v_call: TRBV4-2; cdr3_length: 14; clone_size: -
cdr3_aa: AWIRDTEAF; j_call: TRBJ1-1; v_call: TRBV30; cdr3_length: 9; clone_size: -
cdr3_aa: ASSFESPGSSPLH; j_call: TRBJ1-6; v_call: TRBV5-4; cdr3_length: 13; clone_size: -
cdr3_aa: ASSLGTPTEEAF; j_call: TRBJ1-1; v_call: TRBV7-9; cdr3_length: 12; clone_size: -
cdr3_aa: ASSIRSGLAGNEQF; j_call: TRBJ2-1; v_call: TRBV19; cdr3_length: 14; clone_size: -
cdr3_aa: ASSPRLTVGVDEQY; j_call: TRBJ2-7; v_call: TRBV18; cdr3_length: 14; clone_size: -
cdr3_aa: ASSLNTGRGNQPQH; j_call: TRBJ1-5; v_call: TRBV12-3/TRBV12-4; cdr3_length: 14; clone_size: -
cdr3_aa: SASTDPYSNQPQH; j_call: TRBJ1-5; v_call: TRBV20-1; cdr3_length: 13; clone_size: -
cdr3_aa: SARERGGLSNYGYT; j_call: TRBJ1-2; v_call: TRBV20-1; cdr3_length: 14; clone_size: -
cdr3_aa: SVEGQSSTQY; j_call: TRBJ2-3; v_call: TRBV29-1; cdr3_length: 10; clone_size: -
cdr3_aa: SVEGLASSYNEQF; j_call: TRBJ2-1; v_call: TRBV29-1; cdr3_length: 13; clone_size: -
cdr3_aa: ATSEGGRGHEQF; j_call: TRBJ2-1; v_call: TRBV24-1; cdr3_length: 12; clone_size: -
cdr3_aa: ASRRAGGDTQY; j_call: TRBJ2-3; v_call: TRBV6-1; cdr3_length: 11; clone_size: -
cdr3_aa: SVGDGYEAF; j_call: TRBJ1-1; v_call: TRBV29-1; cdr3_length: 9; clone_size: few
cdr3_aa: SARDGGGYDNEQF; j_call: TRBJ2-1; v_call: TRBV20-1; cdr3_length: 13; clone_size: -
cdr3_aa: ASRTPAGENTEAF; j_call: TRBJ1-1; v_call: TRBV6-1; cdr3_length: 13; clone_size: few
cdr3_aa: ASSPSRLGNQPQH; j_call: TRBJ1-5; v_call: TRBV5-6; cdr3_length: 13; clone_size: few
cdr3_aa: ASSYTWGGRGYTGELF; j_call: TRBJ2-2; v_call: TRBV11-2; cdr3_length: 16; clone_size: -
cdr3_aa: SATGTSGVTDTQY; j_call: TRBJ2-3; v_call: TRBV20-1; cdr3_length: 13; clone_size: few
cdr3_aa: ASSLISNYGYT; j_call: TRBJ1-2; v_call: TRBV12-3/TRBV12-4; cdr3_length: 11; clone_size: -
cdr3_aa: ASSSRQGASTEAF; j_call: TRBJ1-1; v_call: TRBV12-3/TRBV12-4; cdr3_length: 13; clone_size: few
cdr3_aa: ASSPTNYGYT; j_call: TRBJ1-2; v_call: TRBV12-3/TRBV12-4; cdr3_length: 10; clone_size: few
cdr3_aa: ASSLMAGAVWETQY; j_call: TRBJ2-5; v_call: TRBV27; cdr3_length: 14; clone_size: -
cdr3_aa: ASSFASGVAYNEQF; j_call: TRBJ2-1; v_call: TRBV7-9; cdr3_length: 14; clone_size: few
cdr3_aa: ASSPGTPNEKLF; j_call: TRBJ1-4; v_call: TRBV3-1; cdr3_length: 12; clone_size: once
cdr3_aa: ASSLSGTSSGANVLT; j_call: TRBJ2-6; v_call: TRBV5-1; cdr3_length: 15; clone_size: many
cdr3_aa: ASSELGGLQETQY; j_call: TRBJ2-5; v_call: TRBV6-1; cdr3_length: 13; clone_size: -
cdr3_aa: ASSLGTVNEQF; j_call: TRBJ2-1; v_call: TRBV5-1; cdr3_length: 11; clone_size: -
cdr3_aa: ASSYSLGLEGPYEQY; j_call: TRBJ2-7; v_call: TRBV6-5; cdr3_length: 15; clone_size: -
cdr3_aa: ASAPGSTNNSPLH; j_call: TRBJ1-6; v_call: TRBV12-5; cdr3_length: 13; clone_size: -
cdr3_aa: SVPQRVNGNTIY; j_call: TRBJ1-3; v_call: TRBV20-1; cdr3_length: 12; clone_size: -
cdr3_aa: ASSHTSGSYNEQF; j_call: TRBJ2-1; v_call: TRBV5-1; cdr3_length: 13; clone_size: few
cdr3_aa: ASGFGFAEAF; j_call: TRBJ1-1; v_call: TRBV12-5; cdr3_length: 10; clone_size: -